This T cell receptor beta chain originates from a study of blood T cells in healthy people across ages. Trimming took 3 bases from V and 5 from J, leaving 20 bases between them. The CDR3 contains 15 residues. The germline V gene encodes CDR1 SQVTM and CDR2 ANQGSEA. This clonotype occurred a few times. Primers used in a second PCR of about 6 to 11 cycles were a sample-barcoded 5' primer and a J-beta primer mix. Each CDR3 protein is one row after TCRdb ran MiXCR on the 5' RACE reads. The sample shows more than 650,000 distinct CDR3 sequences, around 25% of them seen only once. This sample was also put to use in a study of T cells of mothers and their children.

The chain combines TRBV29-1 with TRBJ2-7, with a tentative D call TRBD2 (6 bases). The sequence was collected from a boy aged 5-17 years in good health. The sequenced material came from blood. This CDR3 reads CSVEFTGGRVNEQYF. In DNA, the CDR3 is TGCAGCGTTGAGTTTACCGGGGGAAGGGTGAACGAGCAGTACTTC.